This is a list of T cell receptor beta chains from one sample in a study of technical replicates of blood from several donors. Profiling relied on immunoSEQ multiplex PCR, and the TCRdb table lists in-frame clones only, not all of them. The top ten clones hold about 0.27% of a sample with 75,000 to 90,000 clones, approximately 94% of them seen once. Input material: T cells isolated from PBMCs. All receptors come from a human donor in good health. CDR3s include the opening cysteine and the closing phenylalanine or tryptophan. Each record gives: V gene, CDR3 length, J gene, D gene, clone size, CDR3 DNA, CDR3 protein. D genes are given only for firm matches. Rows may omit the clone size; those that give it use once, few, many or a size class.

v_gene: TRBV5-1
len: 15
j_gene: TRBJ2-5
d_gene: NA
abundance: NA
CDR3nt: TGCGCCAGCAGCTTGGGTTTGGCTTTACAAGAGACCCAGTACTTC
CDR3aa: CASSLGLALQETQYF

v_gene: TRBV18
len: 15
j_gene: TRBJ2-2
d_gene: TRBD2
abundance: NA
CDR3nt: TGTGCCAGCTCGCCACGGACTAGCGGCACCGGGGAGCTGTTTTTT
CDR3aa: CASSPRTSGTGELFF

v_gene: TRBV10-3
len: 11
j_gene: TRBJ1-2
d_gene: NA
abundance: NA
CDR3nt: TGTGCCATCGATAGGGGTGATGGCTACACCTTC
CDR3aa: CAIDRGDGYTF

v_gene: TRBV11-3
len: 13
j_gene: TRBJ1-1
d_gene: NA
abundance: NA
CDR3nt: TGTGCCAGCAGCCCCCCCCTCTCCGTTGAAGCTTTCTTT
CDR3aa: CASSPPLSVEAFF

v_gene: TRBV18
len: 15
j_gene: TRBJ2-7
d_gene: TRBD2
abundance: once
CDR3nt: TGTGCCAGCTCACCACCTAGCGGGAGTACCTACGAGCAGTACTTC
CDR3aa: CASSPPSGSTYEQYF

v_gene: TRBV5-8
len: 17
j_gene: TRBJ2-5
d_gene: TRBD2
abundance: once
CDR3nt: TGTGCCAGCAGCCTTGAGCGTTACGGGGGGGTAAGAGAGACCCAGTACTTC
CDR3aa: CASSLERYGGVRETQYF

v_gene: TRBV5-1
len: 13
j_gene: TRBJ2-5
d_gene: NA
abundance: NA
CDR3nt: TGCGCCAGCAGCTTGGGGGGGCGGCAGACCCAGTACTTC
CDR3aa: CASSLGGRQTQYF

v_gene: TRBV28
len: 11
j_gene: TRBJ2-7
d_gene: NA
abundance: NA
CDR3nt: TGTGCCAGCAGTCTCTACTACGAGCAGTACTTC
CDR3aa: CASSLYYEQYF

v_gene: TRBV25-1
len: 15
j_gene: TRBJ1-4
d_gene: NA
abundance: NA
CDR3nt: TGTGCCAGCAGTGAATGGTCGGACTTTGGCGAAAAACTGTTTTTT
CDR3aa: CASSEWSDFGEKLFF

v_gene: TRBV5-1
len: 15
j_gene: TRBJ2-5
d_gene: TRBD1
abundance: NA
CDR3nt: TGCGCCAGCACCCCCTGGACAGGGATGGTAGAGACCCAGTACTTC
CDR3aa: CASTPWTGMVETQYF

v_gene: TRBV27
len: 18
j_gene: TRBJ2-1
d_gene: NA
abundance: NA
CDR3nt: TGTGCCAGCAAGGCCGGCGCTTTTGGATGGGCTCCCTACAATGAGCAGTTCTTC
CDR3aa: CASKAGAFGWAPYNEQFF

v_gene: TRBV4-2
len: 15
j_gene: TRBJ1-2
d_gene: NA
abundance: NA
CDR3nt: TGTGCCAGCAGCCAAGTCCCCAGGGTGGCGGAAGGCTACACCTTC
CDR3aa: CASSQVPRVAEGYTF

v_gene: TRBV7-8
len: 13
j_gene: TRBJ1-2
d_gene: TRBD1
abundance: NA
CDR3nt: TGTGCCAGCAGCACCCGGACAGGCGATGGCTACACCTTC
CDR3aa: CASSTRTGDGYTF

v_gene: TRBV19
len: 16
j_gene: TRBJ2-7
d_gene: TRBD1
abundance: NA
CDR3nt: TGTGCCAGTAAGTCGAGGGGGACAGGGGGTTTCTACGAGCAGTACTTC
CDR3aa: CASKSRGTGGFYEQYF

v_gene: TRBV6-5
len: 15
j_gene: TRBJ2-7
d_gene: TRBD2
abundance: NA
CDR3nt: TGTGCCAGCAGTTACTCTTCTAGCGGGAGCTACGAGCAGTACTTC
CDR3aa: CASSYSSSGSYEQYF

v_gene: TRBV11-1
len: 14
j_gene: TRBJ2-7
d_gene: TRBD1
abundance: NA
CDR3nt: TGTGCCAGCAGTCCAGGACAGGGTGCCTACGAGCAGTACTTC
CDR3aa: CASSPGQGAYEQYF

v_gene: TRBV6-5
len: 15
j_gene: TRBJ1-2
d_gene: NA
abundance: NA
CDR3nt: TGTGCCAGCAGGACCCCGGGGTATTGGAGCTATGGCTACACCTTC
CDR3aa: CASRTPGYWSYGYTF

v_gene: TRBV6-1
len: 15
j_gene: TRBJ2-7
d_gene: NA
abundance: NA
CDR3nt: TGTGCCAGCAACCATCTCCAGACTAACTCCTACGAGCAGTACTTC
CDR3aa: CASNHLQTNSYEQYF

v_gene: TRBV28
len: 16
j_gene: TRBJ2-5
d_gene: NA
abundance: once
CDR3nt: TGTGCCAGCAGTTCCCTAGGTGGCAGGGAGGTAGAGACCCAGTACTTC
CDR3aa: CASSSLGGREVETQYF

v_gene: TRBV10-3
len: 14
j_gene: TRBJ2-7
d_gene: NA
abundance: NA
CDR3nt: TGTGCCATCAGTGAGTCGTCTCAGTCCTACGAGCAGTACTTC
CDR3aa: CAISESSQSYEQYF

v_gene: TRBV28
len: 15
j_gene: TRBJ2-7
d_gene: TRBD2
abundance: NA
CDR3nt: TGTGCCAGCAGTTTTTATTCGGGGGAGGGCTACGAGCAGTACTTC
CDR3aa: CASSFYSGEGYEQYF

v_gene: TRBV5-5
len: 17
j_gene: TRBJ1-5
d_gene: NA
abundance: NA
CDR3nt: TGTGCCAGCAGCTTGGAATTGGGTGTGAGACTCGATCAGCCCCAGCATTTT
CDR3aa: CASSLELGVRLDQPQHF

v_gene: TRBV27
len: 14
j_gene: TRBJ1-5
d_gene: TRBD1
abundance: NA
CDR3nt: TGTGCCAGCAGTTACAGGGGGAGCGAGCAGCCCCAGCATTTT
CDR3aa: CASSYRGSEQPQHF

v_gene: TRBV5-4
len: 16
j_gene: TRBJ1-6
d_gene: TRBD1
abundance: once
CDR3nt: TGTGCCAGCAGCTCTAACAGGGGTTGGGATAATTCACCCCTCCACTTT
CDR3aa: CASSSNRGWDNSPLHF

v_gene: TRBV28
len: 14
j_gene: TRBJ2-7
d_gene: TRBD1
abundance: NA
CDR3nt: TGTGCCAGCAGTTTAGCAGGGGGCACCTACGAGCAGTACTTC
CDR3aa: CASSLAGGTYEQYF

v_gene: TRBV27
len: 15
j_gene: TRBJ2-1
d_gene: TRBD2
abundance: NA
CDR3nt: TGTGCCAGCAGTTTGTCGACTAGCCCCTACAATGAGCAGTTCTTC
CDR3aa: CASSLSTSPYNEQFF

v_gene: TRBV5-1
len: 14
j_gene: TRBJ1-1
d_gene: NA
abundance: NA
CDR3nt: TGCGCCAGCAGCTTGAACAGGTGGGACACTGAAGCTTTCTTT
CDR3aa: CASSLNRWDTEAFF

v_gene: TRBV2
len: 13
j_gene: TRBJ1-2
d_gene: TRBD1
abundance: NA
CDR3nt: TGTGCCAGCAGGGGACAGGGTACCTATGGCTACACCTTC
CDR3aa: CASRGQGTYGYTF

v_gene: TRBV4-2
len: 15
j_gene: TRBJ2-5
d_gene: TRBD1
abundance: NA
CDR3nt: TGTGCCAGCAGCCGACCGCAGGGGGACCAAGAGACCCAGTACTTC
CDR3aa: CASSRPQGDQETQYF

v_gene: TRBV6-1
len: 15
j_gene: TRBJ1-5
d_gene: NA
abundance: NA
CDR3nt: TGTGCCAGCAGACCCGCCGGAGGGCGAGGGCAGCCCCAGCATTTT
CDR3aa: CASRPAGGRGQPQHF

v_gene: TRBV30
len: 18
j_gene: TRBJ2-3
d_gene: TRBD1
abundance: NA
CDR3nt: TGTGCCTGGAGTACCCTAGGACAGGAAGAATCTAGCACAGATACGCAGTATTTT
CDR3aa: CAWSTLGQEESSTDTQYF

v_gene: TRBV5-4
len: 15
j_gene: TRBJ1-2
d_gene: NA
abundance: NA
CDR3nt: TGTGCCAGCAGCTTGGAGGGAGGACCCTCTCGGGGCTACACCTTC
CDR3aa: CASSLEGGPSRGYTF

v_gene: TRBV7-2
len: 16
j_gene: TRBJ1-5
d_gene: NA
abundance: NA
CDR3nt: TGTGCCAGCAGCTTAGGCCCAGGGATAGGCAATCAGCCCCAGCATTTT
CDR3aa: CASSLGPGIGNQPQHF

v_gene: TRBV5-1
len: 14
j_gene: TRBJ1-1
d_gene: NA
abundance: NA
CDR3nt: TGCGCCAGCAGCGTGGAAGCGGGGGGCACTGAAGCTTTCTTT
CDR3aa: CASSVEAGGTEAFF

v_gene: TRBV5-1
len: 20
j_gene: TRBJ1-2
d_gene: TRBD1
abundance: NA
CDR3nt: TGCGCCAGCAGCTTGACAGGACAGGGGGCGTTATTGCTAACTAACTATGGCTACACCTTC
CDR3aa: CASSLTGQGALLLTNYGYTF

v_gene: TRBV27
len: 12
j_gene: TRBJ2-5
d_gene: NA
abundance: NA
CDR3nt: TGTGCCAGCAGTTTTTCCGGGGAAACCCAGTACTTC
CDR3aa: CASSFSGETQYF

v_gene: TRBV2
len: 12
j_gene: TRBJ2-7
d_gene: NA
abundance: NA
CDR3nt: TGTGCCTTCGGGACAACTTGGGGCGAGCAGTACTTC
CDR3aa: CAFGTTWGEQYF

v_gene: TRBV11-2
len: 16
j_gene: TRBJ2-7
d_gene: NA
abundance: few
CDR3nt: TGTGCCAGCAGCCGCCGTGGGCGGGACGCGTACTACGAGCAGTACTTC
CDR3aa: CASSRRGRDAYYEQYF

v_gene: TRBV28
len: 17
j_gene: TRBJ2-7
d_gene: TRBD1
abundance: NA
CDR3nt: TGTGCCAGCAGTTTCCCCTCTAAACCAGGGGGCGGCTACGAGCAGTACTTC
CDR3aa: CASSFPSKPGGGYEQYF

v_gene: TRBV5-4
len: 15
j_gene: TRBJ2-3
d_gene: NA
abundance: NA
CDR3nt: TGTGCCAGCAGCTCCCGACTAGGTAGCACAGATACGCAGTATTTT
CDR3aa: CASSSRLGSTDTQYF

v_gene: TRBV28
len: 15
j_gene: TRBJ1-2
d_gene: TRBD1
abundance: NA
CDR3nt: TGTGCCAGTGCTAACCGGGACAGTCCTAGAAATGGCTACACCTTC
CDR3aa: CASANRDSPRNGYTF